This TCR beta chain derives from a study of T cell changes during pregnancy in multiple sclerosis. Using immunoSEQ multiplex PCR, the repertoire was profiled, and TCRdb retains in-frame clones only, with some absent. The repertoire holds tens of thousands of clones, with 92% as singletons. The receptor was derived from a female donor with multiple sclerosis, enrolled in a pregnancy study. The sequenced sample was peripheral blood, obtained after pregnancy.

The CDR3 DNA sequence: TGTGCCAGTAGTCCCGGGACAGGGGGCACCGGGGAGCTGTTTTTT. Translation: CASSPGTGGTGELFF. The V and J genes are TRBV19 and TRBJ2-2; 11 positions agree with TRBD1. Germline V gene sequence: CDR1 LNHDA, CDR2 SQIVND (reference sequence). The junction had 3 bases not matched to a gene; V was cut back by 5 bases and J by 4 bases. The CDR3 consists of 15 residues.